This TCR beta chain was captured in a study of OX40 agonist ivuxolimab in advanced cancers. Turning to the overall study: Ivuxolimab was an agonistic, fully human IgG2 monoclonal antibody directed against OX40 (CD134), a costimulatory receptor. Patients were allowed to have had prior anti-PD-1, anti-PD-L1 or anti-CTLA-4 therapy, and approximately 40% of the dose-escalation patients had been treated with checkpoint inhibitors. In the dose-escalation cohort, 82.7% of patients were male, and the mean age was approximately 60 years, with a range of 23 to 79. Three dose-escalation patients achieved partial responses, one with hepatocellular carcinoma and two with cutaneous melanoma. The purpose of peripheral TCRbeta sequencing was to test whether ivuxolimab changed TCR sequence diversity and led to clonal T-cell expansion. The paper describes the monotherapy dose-escalation part (N ≈ 52 patients) of the phase I trial of ivuxolimab. Of the approximately 50 patients in dose escalation, about 20 had hepatocellular carcinoma, some 15 had melanoma, 9 had renal cell carcinoma and 9 had head and neck cancer. Intravenous ivuxolimab was administered to patients every 2 weeks at six dose levels: 0.01, 0.1, 0.3, 1.5, 3 and 10 mg/kg.

The trial excluded patients who had a history of autoimmune disease or were on systemic immunosuppression. In every dose cohort, peripheral blood was drawn for TCR sequencing at baseline, cycle 4 day 1, and cycle 7 day 1. Samples were obtained from an open-label, multicenter, first-in-human phase I dose-escalation trial of ivuxolimab. The trial enrolled adults with locally advanced or metastatic head and neck squamous cell, hepatocellular, melanoma or renal cell carcinoma. Before TCR sequencing, CD4+ T cells and CD8+ T cells were sorted from peripheral blood as separate populations. Comment on this clone: The antigen it binds to is not known. No much larger clone exists at a distance of one base, and base qualities are not known.

V was cut back by 1 base and J by 11 bases, leaving a gap of 14 bases between them. In the germline V gene (reference sequence), CDR1 corresponds to MNHEY and CDR2 to SMNVEV. From cysteine to phenylalanine, the CDR3 is 13 amino acids long. The kept DNA is CDR3 alone, 39 bases in frame from the first base. Genomic DNA was extracted from sorted cells for sequencing of the TCRbeta CDR3 region. The immunoSEQ Assay was used to sequence the TCRbeta CDR3 regions. TCRdb retrieved this table from immuneACCESS and kept in-frame rearrangements only. Not all clones are present; in checked studies, unresolved V genes account for under half, and no reason is known for the remainder. Present in this sample are 80,000 or so clones, around four fifths of which were seen just once. The ten most abundant clones make up around 25% of the sample. Results and caveats for the whole study, not just this receptor: Low levels of normalized T-cell clonal expansion were also seen in some patients who did not respond. In the 0.1-3.0 mg/kg groups, partial responders had among the lowest normalized peripheral clonal expansion, particularly in CD8+ T cells. Clonal expansion of both CD4+ and CD8+ blood T cells was observed from baseline to week 6 at doses 0.1 to 3.0 mg/kg. The antigen specificity of the peripheral T cells that underwent clonal expansion was not determined. On average, CD8+ T cells showed more expanded clones than CD4+ T cells after ivuxolimab.

The V and J genes are TRBV27 and TRBJ2-5; the D segment could be TRBD1, given 6 matching bases. The sequence was collected from an adult with an advanced solid tumor such as melanoma, head and neck, liver or kidney cancer. The input for sequencing was CD4+ or CD8+ T cells sorted from blood, taken in a trial of the OX40 agonist ivuxolimab. The nucleotides read TGTGCCAGCAGTTTATATCAGGGGCGCGGGCAGTACTTC. This gives the protein CASSLYQGRGQYF.